This T cell receptor (beta chain) was sequenced in a study of cytomegalovirus exposure and HLA in healthy donors. Notes on the study in general: Several of the most significant clusters appeared, in a later analysis, to be linked to common viral pathogens.

In regard to this clone: The antigen is undetermined. Other DNA sequences within the sample encode an identical CDR3.

Primers for the PCR totalled 60 Vbeta and 13 Jbeta. Some clones are missing from TCRdb's copy, which holds only in-frame ones; the method was immunoSEQ multiplex PCR. The profile shows approximately 150,000 clones, 65% to 85% of them singletons. V was cut by 0 bases and J by 4 bases, with 5 bases left in between. The CDR3 is 13 residues long. CDR1 SGHRS and CDR2 YFSETQ come from the germline V gene. Sequences were obtained from PBMCs. The receptor's source is a young woman in good health and CMV-seronegative. The genes are TRBV5-1 and TRBJ2-1; D ambiguous. CDR3 protein: CASSLGGYNEQFF. CDR3 DNA: TGCGCCAGCAGCTTGGGAGGATACAATGAGCAGTTCTTC.